This T cell receptor (beta chain) is drawn from a study of T-cell reconstitution after alpha-beta-depleted transplantation in children. Unique molecular identifiers were incorporated when the TCRbeta library was constructed. TCRdb fed the PCR reads into MiXCR, producing one record per CDR3 protein. The repertoire holds a few hundred thousand distinct CDR3 sequences, with over 9% as singletons. CDR3 length equals 12 residues. Trimming removed 6 bases at V and 11 bases at J, with 16 bases between. The source was PBMCs from the stem cell graft donor, collected from the stem cell graft. The source is a human donor who donated a stem cell graft to a child with acute lymphoblastic leukemia. The V gene is TRBV12-3 or TRBV12-4, the J gene TRBJ1-1, with D perhaps TRBD1 (6 bases). The DNA of the CDR3 is TGTGCCAGCAGCCTCAGGGGAGGAAGTGCTTTCTTT. Its protein product is CASSLRGGSAFF.